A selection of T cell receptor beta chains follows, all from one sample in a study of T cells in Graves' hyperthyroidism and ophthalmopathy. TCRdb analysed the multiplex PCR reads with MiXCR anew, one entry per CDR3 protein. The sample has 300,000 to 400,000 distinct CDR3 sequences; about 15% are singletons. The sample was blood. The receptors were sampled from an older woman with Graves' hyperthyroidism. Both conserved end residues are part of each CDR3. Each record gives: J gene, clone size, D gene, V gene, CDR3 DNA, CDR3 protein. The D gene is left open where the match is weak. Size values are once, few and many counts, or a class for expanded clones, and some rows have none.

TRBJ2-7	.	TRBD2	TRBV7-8	TGTGCCAGCAGCCCCTTCAGCGGGAGGACGCGAGAGCAGTACTTC	CASSPFSGRTREQYF
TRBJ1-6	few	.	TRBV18	TGTGCCAGCTCCGCTGCTGTCTCCTATAATTCACCCCTCCACTTT	CASSAAVSYNSPLHF
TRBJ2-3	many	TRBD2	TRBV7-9	TGTGCCAGCAGCTCGACTAGCGGGGTAGAACATACGCAGTATTTT	CASSSTSGVEHTQYF
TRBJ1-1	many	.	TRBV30	TGTGCCTGGAGTGGCCGTTACACTGAAGCTTTCTTT	CAWSGRYTEAFF
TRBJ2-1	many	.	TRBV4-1	TGCGCCAGCGGAAACTACAATGAGCAGTTCTTC	CASGNYNEQFF
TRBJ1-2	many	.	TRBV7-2	TGTGCCAGCAGCTTAAGTAGGTGGAACTATGGCTACACCTTC	CASSLSRWNYGYTF
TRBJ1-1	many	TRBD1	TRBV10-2	TGCGCCAGCAGTGAAGGGACAGCGAACACTGAAGCTTTCTTT	CASSEGTANTEAFF
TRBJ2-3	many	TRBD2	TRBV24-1	TGTGCCACCAAGGCCACTAGCGGGGGAGGGCCGACAGATACGCAGTATTTT	CATKATSGGGPTDTQYF
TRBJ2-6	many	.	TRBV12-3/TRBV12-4	TGTGCCAGCAGGGGTTCTGGGGCCAACGTCCTGACTTTC	CASRGSGANVLTF
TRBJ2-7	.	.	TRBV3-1	TGTGCCAGCACCCCTTCCCGCTCACGGAGGGCCCTCGCCTACGAGCAGTACTTC	CASTPSRSRRALAYEQYF
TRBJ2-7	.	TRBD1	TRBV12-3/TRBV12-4	TGTGCCAGCGCCGAGGACAGGGGGTCCTACGAGCAGTACTTC	CASAEDRGSYEQYF
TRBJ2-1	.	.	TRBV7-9	TGTGCCAGCAGCCCTAGGGGGAGGGCCGGAATTTACAATGAGCAGTTCTTC	CASSPRGRAGIYNEQFF
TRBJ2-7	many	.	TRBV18	TGTGCCAGCTCACAGTCAGGGGCGCAGAGGGAGCAGTACTTC	CASSQSGAQREQYF
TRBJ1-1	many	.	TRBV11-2	TGTGCCAGCAGCCTGCCAGGAGCCATGAACACTGAAGCTTTCTTT	CASSLPGAMNTEAFF
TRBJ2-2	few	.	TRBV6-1	TGTACCAGCCTAGACAGGTCGGGAACCGGGGAGCTGTTTTTT	CTSLDRSGTGELFF
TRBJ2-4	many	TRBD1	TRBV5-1	TGCGCCAGCAGCTTGGACAGGGGTGGAGACATTCAGTACTTC	CASSLDRGGDIQYF
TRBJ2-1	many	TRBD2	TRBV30	TGTGCCTGGAGTGTATCGGCGGGAGGCTGGTTCGGTGAGCAGTTCTTC	CAWSVSAGGWFGEQFF
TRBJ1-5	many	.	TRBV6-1	TGTGCCAGCAGTTCCACTACATCCGGGACGGAGAATCAGCCCCAGCATTTT	CASSSTTSGTENQPQHF
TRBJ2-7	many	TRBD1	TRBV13	TGTGCCAGCAGCCCCGGGACAGGGTTGGGCGAGCAGTACTTC	CASSPGTGLGEQYF
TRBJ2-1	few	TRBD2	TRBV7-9	TGTGCCAGCAGCCCCCGGGGACTAGATGAGCAGTTCTTC	CASSPRGLDEQFF
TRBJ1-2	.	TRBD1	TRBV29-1	TGCAGCGTTGCACAGGGGGCGTTTGGCTATGGCTACACCTTC	CSVAQGAFGYGYTF
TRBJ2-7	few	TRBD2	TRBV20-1	TGCAGTGCTAGGTCCGGACTAGCGGGAGAGTACGAGCAGTACTTC	CSARSGLAGEYEQYF
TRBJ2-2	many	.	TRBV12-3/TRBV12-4	TGTGCCAGCAGCCTAGGGTTCGGGGGCTACACCGGGGAGCTGTTTTTT	CASSLGFGGYTGELFF
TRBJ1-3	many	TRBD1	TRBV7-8	TGTGCCAGCAGCTCCCTGGTGACAGGGAGCTCTGGAAACACCATATATTTT	CASSSLVTGSSGNTIYF